Each of the 25 T cell receptor beta chains below was sequenced from the same sample in a study of blood T cell repertoires in COVID-19. Produced via immunoSEQ multiplex PCR; TCRdb's table is partial and in-frame only. The profile covers some 240,000 clones, with roughly 84% appearing a single time and approximately 1.4% taken by the ten largest. The sequencing sample was made of peripheral blood. The receptors were gathered from a woman between 40 and 50 years old who had recovered from COVID-19.

V is TRBV7-2 and J is TRBJ1-2; tentative D call: TRBD1 (5 bases). The ends were cut back, 1 base at V and 7 bases at J, with 16 bases in the middle. CDR1 is SGHTA and CDR2 is FQGNSA in the germline V gene. The CDR3 extends over 15 amino acids. CDR3 protein: CASSLVGGRAAGYTF. CDR3 nucleotide sequence: TGTGCCAGCAGCTTAGTGGGGGGAAGGGCCGCTGGCTACACCTTC.

The chain joins TRBV4-1 to TRBJ1-2; D might be TRBD1 (5 bases). The germline V gene has CDR1 MGHRA and CDR2 YSYEKL. CDR3 size: 18 residues. Trimming cost V 0 bases and J 5 bases, with 22 bases left between them. The CDR3 nucleotides read TGCGCCAGCAGCCAAGAATTAGGAGACAGTCGAAATCTGTATGGCTACACCTTC. This encodes CASSQELGDSRNLYGYTF.

The chain has TRBV5-5 and TRBJ2-3, with D maybe TRBD2 (6 bases). Between the trimmed V and J ends, which lost 0 bases and 2 bases, there was a span of 10 bases. The length of the CDR3 is 15 residues. Germline CDR1 is SGHKS and CDR2 is YYEKEE (reference sequence). The CDR3 spells CASSLGGAYTDTQYF. In DNA form, the CDR3 reads TGTGCCAGCAGCTTGGGCGGGGCTTACACAGATACGCAGTATTTT.

The chain uses TRBV6-6 and TRBJ1-2; D remains ambiguous. This CDR3 has 11 amino acids. The V end lost 4 bases, the J end lost 5 bases, and 5 bases lay between the germline ends. Germline V lookup: CDR1 MNHNY, CDR2 SVGAGI (reference sequence). Written as DNA, the CDR3 is TGTGCCAGCAGTTCCCAATATGGCTACACCTTC. Encoded protein: CASSSQYGYTF.

The chain is built from TRBV7-9 and TRBJ1-3, with D perhaps TRBD1 (5 bases). The CDR3 is made up of 17 amino acids. Trimming shortened V by 1 base and J by 3 bases, and 16 bases separated the two germline ends. Germline CDR1 is SEHNR and CDR2 is FQNEAQ (reference sequence). CDR3 region: CASSLGRREARGNTIYF. In DNA form, the CDR3 reads TGTGCCAGCAGCTTAGGCCGCAGGGAGGCGCGTGGAAACACCATATATTTT.

The chain carries TRBV30 and TRBJ1-1; D is unresolved. Per germline, CDR1 GTSNPN and CDR2 SVGIG (reference sequence). The CDR3 runs 13 residues. V gave up 2 bases and J gave up 0 bases, with 7 bases separating them. Here the CDR3 DNA reads TGTGCCTGGAGTTTAGAATTGAACACTGAAGCTTTCTTT. This gives the protein CAWSLELNTEAFF.

The chain couples TRBV19 to TRBJ2-2, with 12 bases that match TRBD1. The length of the CDR3 is 18 residues. Germline lookup yields CDR1 LNHDA and CDR2 SQIVND (reference sequence). The V segment lost 5 bases and the J segment 3 bases; nucleotides outside the gene matches: 10. The CDR3: CASSDGTGGLRYTGELFF. For the CDR3, the DNA is TGTGCCAGTAGTGACGGGACAGGGGGCCTTCGGTACACCGGGGAGCTGTTTTTT.

CDR3 sequence (DNA): TGTGCCAGCAGTTACTCGGGGGGGATGCACTATGGCTACACCTTC. It encodes CASSYSGGMHYGYTF. This rearrangement joins TRBV6-5 to TRBJ1-2, with D perhaps matching TRBD1 (5 bases). The ends were cut back, 0 bases at V and 3 bases at J, with 11 bases in the middle. There are 15 residues in the CDR3. The V gene's germline CDR1 is MNHEY and CDR2 SVGAGI.

Remarks on this clone: Different DNA sequences within this sample yield the same CDR3. This chain joins TRBV5-1 and TRBJ2-5; the D gene is possibly TRBD2 (6 bases). Germline V gene data show CDR1 as SGHRS and CDR2 as YFSETQ. This CDR3 has 14 amino acids. Trimming stripped 4 bases from V and 1 base from J, with 11 bases between. The CDR3 DNA sequence: TGCGCCAGCAGCCGGGACGGGGGCCAAGAGACCCAGTACTTC. Translated: CASSRDGGQETQYF.

The V and J genes are TRBV30 and TRBJ2-1; D gene ambiguous. Per the germline V gene, CDR1 is GTSNPN and CDR2 is SVGIG (reference sequence). Trimming left V 0 bases short and J 7 bases short, with 19 bases between. The CDR3 loop spans 16 amino acids. In DNA, the CDR3 is TGTGCCTGGAGTGTACCGCCATACCCGGGTTGGAATGAGCAGTTCTTC. It encodes CAWSVPPYPGWNEQFF.

This clone showed up just once. The rearrangement joins TRBV4-1 to TRBJ1-1; D remains ambiguous. V was clipped by 8 bases and J by 5 bases, with 12 bases between them. There are 12 residues in the CDR3. Germline loops: CDR1 MGHRA, CDR2 YSYEKL. DNA of the CDR3: TGCGCCAGCGGCGACGCGGGGACTGAAGCTTTCTTT. Translated: CASGDAGTEAFF.

CDR3 loop: CASNALGAGEKLFF. The CDR3 nucleotides read TGCGCCAGCAACGCGTTAGGGGCCGGCGAAAAACTGTTTTTT. This chain links TRBV4-1 with TRBJ1-4, with D possibly TRBD1 on 5 matching bases. V shed 7 bases and J shed 8 bases, with 17 bases lying between them. Germline V gene data show CDR1 as MGHRA and CDR2 as YSYEKL. CDR3 length: 14 amino acids.

As DNA, the CDR3 is TGCGCCAGCAGTTTTGGGGCTCTCTCTGGGGCCAACGTCCTGACTTTC. Its protein is CASSFGALSGANVLTF. The gene calls are TRBV5-1 and TRBJ2-6; D is perhaps TRBD1 (5 bases). Germline-derived CDR1 and CDR2 are SGHRS and YFSETQ. The CDR3 extends over 16 amino acids. With 5 bases removed from V and 0 bases from J, the gap between germline ends came to 12 bases.

This clone has a handful of counts. V is TRBV11-2 and J is TRBJ1-4; tentative D call: TRBD1 (6 bases). Germline CDR1 SGHAT, CDR2 FQNNGV. The CDR3 extends over 15 amino acids. Trimming stripped 2 bases from V and 7 bases from J, with 14 bases between. The CDR3 reads CASSLYGGAREKLFF. The CDR3 DNA reads as TGTGCCAGCAGCTTATATGGGGGGGCGCGTGAAAAACTGTTTTTT.

The chain carries TRBV6-6 and TRBJ1-3, with D perhaps matching TRBD1 (5 bases). This CDR3 has 14 amino acids. V lost 6 bases and J lost 0, with 9 bases in between. CDR1 MNHNY and CDR2 SVGAGI come from the germline V gene (reference sequence). The CDR3 coding sequence is TGTGCCAGCAGCTTTGACAGCTCTGGAAACACCATATATTTT. This codes for CASSFDSSGNTIYF.

The chain uses TRBV6-2 or TRBV6-3 and TRBJ2-7; TRBD2 might be the D (6 bases). CDR3 length: 14 residues. The germline CDR1 and CDR2 sequences are MNHEY and SVGEGT. Deletions cut 5 bases from V and 2 bases from J, with 13 bases between. The chain's CDR3 is CASSEPGVTYEQYF. The CDR3 DNA is TGTGCCAGCAGTGAGCCGGGAGTAACCTACGAGCAGTACTTC.

The chain is built from TRBV9 and TRBJ1-1, with a weak D call TRBD1 (5 bases). The CDR3 extends over 15 amino acids. Germline V gene lookup returns CDR1 SGDLS and CDR2 YYNGEE. Deletions cut 0 bases from V and 4 bases from J, with 13 bases between. CDR3: CASSVAPGGGTEAFF. The DNA for the CDR3 is TGTGCCAGCAGCGTAGCGCCTGGGGGGGGCACTGAAGCTTTCTTT.

This clone was seen just once. V gene TRBV7-6 combines with J gene TRBJ1-3; no firm D call. CDR1 is SGHVS and CDR2 is FNYEAQ in the germline V gene. This CDR3 has 15 amino acids. The V end lost 2 bases, the J end lost 0 bases, and 8 bases lay between the germline ends. The CDR3 protein is CASSLLRASGNTIYF. DNA of the CDR3: TGTGCCAGCAGCTTACTGAGGGCCTCTGGAAACACCATATATTTT.

The CDR3 spells CASSSGRGNNEQFF. For the CDR3, the DNA is TGTGCCAGCAGCTCCGGCCGGGGGAACAATGAGCAGTTCTTC. The V gene is TRBV7-7, the J gene TRBJ2-1, with a weak D call TRBD2 (6 bases). This CDR3 contains 14 residues. Germline values: CDR1 SSHAT, CDR2 FNYEAQ (reference sequence). V lost 4 bases to trimming and J lost 5 bases, with 12 bases between them.

This clone appeared a single time. The chain links TRBV25-1 to TRBJ2-7; 9 nucleotides match TRBD2. Germline V gives CDR1 MGHDK, CDR2 SYGVNS. The CDR3 spans 15 residues. Germline trimming cut 2 bases from V and 2 bases from J; bases unmatched to any gene: 4. The CDR3, as DNA: TGTGCCAGCAGTGAAGTTAGCGGGGGAACCTACGAGCAGTACTTC. This codes for CASSEVSGGTYEQYF.

This chain connects TRBV15 to TRBJ1-5; possible D gene TRBD1, 6 bases. This CDR3 region has 15 residues. V lost 0 bases and J lost 7, with 13 bases in between. Per germline, CDR1 LNHNV and CDR2 YYDKDF (reference sequence). Here the CDR3 DNA reads TGTGCCACCAGCAGAGATGGGGGCTCAAGGCAGCCCCAGCATTTT. It yields the protein CATSRDGGSRQPQHF.

The chain recombines TRBV28 with TRBJ1-2; perhaps TRBD1 as D (6 bases). Trimming left V 6 bases short and J 2 bases short, with 10 bases between. Germline V gene lookup returns CDR1 MDHEN and CDR2 SYDVKM. The CDR3 sequence is 13 residues long. The DNA of the CDR3 is TGTGCCAGCAGCCCTGGACAGAACTATGGCTACACCTTC. Residues: CASSPGQNYGYTF.

CDR3 nucleotide sequence: TGTGCCAGCAGCTTAGAGCCCACAGGGGGCGTGCAGTATTTT. It codes for CASSLEPTGGVQYF. The rearrangement joins TRBV11-2 to TRBJ2-3; 9 positions agree with TRBD1. The trim removed 0 bases at V and 11 bases at J, leaving 6 bases unmatched. The V gene's germline CDR1 is SGHAT and CDR2 FQNNGV. The CDR3 contains 14 residues.

The table lists this clone with a count of one. The chain carries TRBV7-9 and TRBJ2-1; no firm D call. Deletions cut 4 bases from V and 10 bases from J, with 8 bases between. The CDR3 covers 11 residues. CDR1 and CDR2 (germline): SEHNR, FQNEAQ (reference sequence). This chain's CDR3 is CASSWYLEQFF. The CDR3 nucleotides are TGTGCCAGCAGCTGGTACTTAGAGCAGTTCTTC.

CDR3 residues: CASTSLQGPGYTF. In nucleotides, the CDR3 is TGTGCCAGCACATCTCTGCAGGGGCCTGGCTACACCTTC. The chain combines TRBV2 with TRBJ1-2; maybe TRBD1 (6 bases). The germline V gene encodes CDR1 SNHLY and CDR2 FYNNEI. The V end lost 7 bases, the J end lost 7 bases, and 16 bases lay between the germline ends. This CDR3 is built from 13 residues.